This T cell receptor (beta chain) was sequenced during a study of T cell responses to AZD1222 COVID-19 vaccine. General study findings and limits: Following two doses of AZD1222, Spike-specific TCR breadth and depth rose. Donors, mostly white British, included more females; clonal diversity was possibly underestimated.

For this clone: Antigen specificity is unknown.

Timing groups of about 4 and about 12 weeks for second doses were pooled. Germline loops: CDR1 MGHDK, CDR2 SYGVNS. Trimming cost V 10 bases and J 0 bases, with 12 bases left between them. The CDR3 has 13 amino acids. Sequenced by immunoSEQ multiplex PCR; TCRdb stores in-frame clones only, minus some. The table lists 120,000 or so clones, around 84% of them singletons, with 17% in the top ten. The origin of this receptor is an adult who received the AZD1222 COVID-19 vaccine. This specimen was peripheral blood, taken 28 days after the second AZD1222 dose. The chain has TRBV25-1 and TRBJ1-1; possible D gene TRBD1, 6 bases. Here the CDR3 DNA reads TGTGCCACCCCCCGGACAGTGAACACTGAAGCTTTCTTT. Its protein product is CATPRTVNTEAFF.